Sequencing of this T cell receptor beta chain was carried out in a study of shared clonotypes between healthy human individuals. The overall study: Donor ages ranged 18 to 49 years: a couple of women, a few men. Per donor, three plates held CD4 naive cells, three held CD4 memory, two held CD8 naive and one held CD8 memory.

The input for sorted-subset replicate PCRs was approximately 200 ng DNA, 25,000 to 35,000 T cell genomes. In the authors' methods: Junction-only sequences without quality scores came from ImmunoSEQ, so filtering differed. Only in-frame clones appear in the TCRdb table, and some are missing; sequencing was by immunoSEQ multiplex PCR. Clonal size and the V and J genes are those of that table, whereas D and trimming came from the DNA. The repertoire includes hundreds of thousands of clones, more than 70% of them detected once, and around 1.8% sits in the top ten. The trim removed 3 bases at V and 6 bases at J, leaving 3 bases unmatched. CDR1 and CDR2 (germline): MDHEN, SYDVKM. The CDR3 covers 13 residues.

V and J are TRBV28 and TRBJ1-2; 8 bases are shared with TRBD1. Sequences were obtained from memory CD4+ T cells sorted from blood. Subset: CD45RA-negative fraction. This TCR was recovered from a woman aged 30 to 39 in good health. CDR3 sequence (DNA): TGTGCCAGCAGTTTCCTCAGGGGGCATGGCTACACCTTC. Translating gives CASSFLRGHGYTF.